These 7 T cell receptor beta chains share one sample of origin, sequenced in a study of blood T cell repertoires in COVID-19. Clones were read by immunoSEQ multiplex PCR, and TCRdb kept only the in-frame ones, dropping some. Among hundreds of thousands of clones listed, approximately 80% were seen once. Specimen: peripheral blood. Receptor source: a woman over 75 with acute or convalescent COVID-19.

The chain is built from TRBV10-3 and TRBJ2-7; possibly TRBD1 for D (6 bases). This CDR3 contains 14 residues. Germline V gene sequence: CDR1 ENHRY, CDR2 SYGVKD. V gave up 3 bases and J gave up 4 bases, with 13 bases separating them. The DNA for the CDR3 is TGTGCCATCAGTGAAGGTGGGGGCATTTACGAGCAGTACTTC. It encodes CAISEGGGIYEQYF.

The chain employs TRBV7-3 and TRBJ2-1; 10 nucleotides match TRBD2. The germline V gene encodes CDR1 SGHTA and CDR2 FQGTGA. The CDR3 extends over 16 amino acids. The ends lost 1 base at V and 6 bases at J; junction bases unmatched: 6. CDR3: CASSLRSSGGINEQFF. In nucleotides, the CDR3 is TGTGCCAGCAGCTTAAGAAGTAGCGGGGGGATCAATGAGCAGTTCTTC.

This rearrangement joins TRBV13 to TRBJ2-2, with 8 bases identical to TRBD1. The V gene's germline CDR1 is PRHDT and CDR2 FYEKMQ (reference sequence). With 5 bases clipped from V and 1 base from J, the junction kept 6 bases outside the gene matches. The CDR3 loop spans 16 amino acids. CDR3 sequence (DNA): TGTGCCAGCAGCCCCTCCGGACAGGGGAACACCGGGGAGCTGTTTTTT. This codes for CASSPSGQGNTGELFF.

The chain joins TRBV6-5 to TRBJ1-5; 8 nucleotides agree with TRBD1. Germline CDR1 reads MNHEY; CDR2 reads SVGAGI. The CDR3 is 13 amino acids. The V and J ends lost 7 bases and 7 bases, in that order; junction bases with no gene match: 6. CDR3 region: CASNPQGGQPQHF. CDR3 nucleotide sequence: TGTGCCAGCAATCCACAGGGGGGCCAGCCCCAGCATTTT.

V gene TRBV6-1 combines with J gene TRBJ2-7, with a weak D call TRBD1 (6 bases). Trimming removed 2 bases at V and 5 bases at J, with 16 bases between. The CDR3 is 15 residues long. From germline, CDR1 is MNHNS and CDR2 SASEGT. This chain's CDR3 is CASSEIQGTRHEQYF. For the CDR3, the DNA is TGTGCCAGCAGTGAAATCCAGGGGACACGCCACGAGCAGTACTTC.

The rearrangement uses TRBV24-1 and TRBJ1-3; TRBD1 agrees at 7 bases. The V and J ends lost 3 bases and 0 bases, in that order; junction bases with no gene match: 1. The CDR3 is 15 residues long. CDR1 and CDR2 from the germline V gene are KGHDR and SFDVKD. The CDR3 is CATSDRTGSGNTIYF. Here the CDR3 DNA reads TGTGCCACCAGTGATCGGACAGGCTCTGGAAACACCATATATTTT.

V and J are TRBV6-5 and TRBJ2-7; TRBD1 matches 10 bases. CDR1 and CDR2 (germline): MNHEY, SVGAGI. V trimming: 0 bases; J trimming: 7 bases; junction bases outside the gene matches: 9. The CDR3 is 16 residues long. The DNA for the CDR3 is TGTGCCAGCAGTTACTCGTTAGGACAGGGGGAAGCGGAGCAGTACTTC. Translation gives CASSYSLGQGEAEQYF.